One sample yielded the 21 T cell receptor beta chains listed below, sequenced in a study of blood T cell repertoires in COVID-19. Here immunoSEQ multiplex PCR was the method, and the copy in TCRdb shows in-frame clones only, minus some. The data hold approximately 280,000 clones, with 90% observed a single time. Sequences were obtained from PBMCs or T cells enriched from blood (not recorded which). These receptors were collected from a woman between 18 and 29 years old with acute COVID-19.

This clone was seen only once. The chain recombines TRBV2 with TRBJ1-2, with D unclear. Germline V gene sequence: CDR1 SNHLY, CDR2 FYNNEI. The CDR3 is 13 amino acids. V gave up 3 bases and J gave up 4 bases, with 9 bases separating them. In DNA, the CDR3 is TGTGCCAGCAGTGATATGGCCTCCTATGGCTACACCTTC. The encoded protein is CASSDMASYGYTF.

The CDR3, as DNA: TGCGCCAGCAGCCAAACCGGGACAGATGAGCAGTTCTTC. Translated: CASSQTGTDEQFF. This chain uses TRBV5-1 with TRBJ2-1; 7 bases match TRBD1. This CDR3 contains 13 residues. The V gene end was trimmed by 4 bases and the J gene end by 8 bases; junction bases not matched to a gene: 6. The germline V gene encodes CDR1 SGHRS and CDR2 YFSETQ.

The CDR3 loop is CASREDQGPLHF. For the CDR3, the DNA is TGTGCCAGCCGGGAGGACCAGGGACCCCTCCACTTT. The chain employs TRBV2 and TRBJ1-6, with D perhaps TRBD1 (5 bases). Germline V gene data show CDR1 as SNHLY and CDR2 as FYNNEI. V was shortened by 8 bases and J by 12 bases, with 14 bases between the two germline ends. The CDR3 runs 12 residues.

CDR3 coding DNA: TGTGCCAGTAGTATAGCGGGAGCGGACTACAATGAGCAGTTCTTC. Residues: CASSIAGADYNEQFF. The gene calls are TRBV19 and TRBJ2-1; possibly TRBD2 for D (6 bases). CDR3 length equals 15 residues. Trimming took 1 base from V and 3 from J, leaving 10 bases between them. Germline loops: CDR1 LNHDA, CDR2 SQIVND (reference sequence).

This clone has just a few counts. The V gene is TRBV10-1, the J gene TRBJ2-7; D may be TRBD2 (5 bases). The CDR3 covers 15 residues. Trimming removed 2 bases at V and 4 bases at J, with 15 bases between. The germline CDR1 and CDR2 sequences are WNHNN and SYGVQD (reference sequence). The CDR3 here is CASSEIAGDGYEQYF. DNA of the CDR3: TGCGCCAGCAGTGAGATTGCGGGCGACGGATACGAGCAGTACTTC.

The rearrangement joins TRBV4-3 to TRBJ1-2; the match to TRBD1 covers 9 bases. With V trimmed by 1 base and J by 4 bases, 16 bases remained unmatched. CDR3 length equals 19 residues. Looked up from germline, CDR1 is LGHNA and CDR2 is YSLEER. The CDR3 reads CASSQAPGQGLGDSYGYTF. The CDR3 nucleotides are TGCGCCAGCAGCCAAGCCCCGGGACAGGGTTTGGGGGACTCCTATGGCTACACCTTC.

This clone was counted once. The J gene is TRBJ2-5, the V gene TRBV11-1; perhaps TRBD1 as D (5 bases). Germline V gene data show CDR1 as SGHAT and CDR2 as FQDESV (reference sequence). Trimming shortened V by 0 bases and J by 4 bases, and 12 bases separated the two germline ends. CDR3 size: 15 residues. CDR3 sequence reads: CASSLAWQGRETQYF. CDR3 coding DNA: TGTGCCAGCAGCTTAGCGTGGCAGGGTCGAGAGACCCAGTACTTC.

V is TRBV3-1 (or the pseudogene TRBV3-2) and J is TRBJ1-2; D not certain. The germline V gene has CDR1 LGHDT and CDR2 YNNKEL (reference sequence). This CDR3 is 16 amino acids long. The V and J ends lost 2 bases and 3 bases respectively, with 16 bases between them. This chain's CDR3 is CASSQPIPGGYYGYTF. The CDR3 DNA reads as TGTGCCAGCAGCCAACCTATCCCTGGCGGCTACTATGGCTACACCTTC.

The chain carries TRBV14 and TRBJ2-1; the D is unclear. The CDR3 length is 17 residues. The V gene lost 1 base and the J gene lost 0 bases, with 13 bases spanning the gap. Per germline, CDR1 SGHDN and CDR2 FVKESK. CDR3 sequence: CASSQGPASSSYNEQFF. The CDR3 coding sequence is TGTGCCAGCAGCCAAGGACCAGCGTCGAGCTCCTACAATGAGCAGTTCTTC.

This chain links TRBV6-5 with TRBJ1-2; TRBD1 agrees at 8 bases. The CDR3 totals 14 residues. CDR1 MNHEY and CDR2 SVGAGI come from the germline V gene. V gave up 2 bases and J gave up 5 bases; unmatched junction bases: 4. CDR3 sequence: CASSYGQGRYGYTF. CDR3 in DNA: TGTGCCAGCAGTTACGGACAGGGCCGGTATGGCTACACCTTC.

CDR3 protein: CASSPRGLAGGVDEQFF. CDR3 in DNA: TGTGCCAGCAGCCCGCGGGGACTAGCGGGAGGCGTGGATGAGCAGTTCTTC. The chain combines TRBV7-2 with TRBJ2-1, with 15 bases fitting TRBD2. This CDR3 contains 17 residues. Germline V CDR1 and CDR2: SGHTA, FQGNSA. The V gene end was trimmed by 5 bases and the J gene end by 8 bases; junction bases not matched to a gene: 10.

This clone was detected only once. V and J are TRBV10-3 and TRBJ2-5; TRBD2 matches at 8 bases. V lost 5 bases to trimming and J lost 1 base; unmatched junction nucleotides: 9. The CDR3 extends over 16 amino acids. Germline loops: CDR1 ENHRY, CDR2 SYGVKD. CDR3 nucleotides: TGTGCCATCAGTAGCCCTCGTGGACTAGCCCAAGAGACCCAGTACTTC. Its protein is CAISSPRGLAQETQYF.

The chain is built from TRBV11-2 and TRBJ2-3, with D unresolved. From germline, CDR1 is SGHAT and CDR2 FQNNGV. The CDR3 sequence is 14 residues long. The V end lost 6 bases, the J end lost 2 bases, and 12 bases lay between the germline ends. CDR3 in amino acids: CASSVSQTTDTQYF. The CDR3 nucleotides are TGTGCCAGCAGTGTTAGTCAAACCACAGATACGCAGTATTTT.

This clone was found a few times. The V call is TRBV24-1, the J call TRBJ2-1; D ambiguous. The CDR3 length is 13 residues. Trimming stripped 4 bases from V and 3 bases from J, with 6 bases between. Germline V gives CDR1 KGHDR, CDR2 SFDVKD. The CDR3 DNA follows: TGTGCCACCAGTGACTTCAGCTACAATGAGCAGTTCTTC. Translating it yields CATSDFSYNEQFF.

CDR3 region: CASSLELYNEQFF. The CDR3 DNA follows: TGTGCCAGCAGCTTAGAACTGTACAATGAGCAGTTCTTC. The gene calls are TRBV7-6 and TRBJ2-1; D is unclear. In germline, CDR1 is SGHVS, CDR2 FNYEAQ. This CDR3 contains 13 residues. Trimming shortened V by 1 base and J by 4 bases, and 5 bases separated the two germline ends. Together with reference TRBV7-6 and TRBJ2-1, the CDR3 gives the full variable domain: GAGVSQSPRYKVTKRGQDVALRCDPISGHVSLYWYRQALGQGPEFLTYFNYEAQQDKSGLPNDRFSAERPEGSISTLTIQRTEQRDSAMYRCASSLELYNEQFFGPGTRLTVL.

The chain links TRBV6-8 to TRBJ1-6; 9 bases are a match to TRBD1. The germline gives CDR1 MNHGY, CDR2 SAAAGT. V lost 5 bases and J lost 7; bases outside the gene matches: 24. This CDR3 spans 21 amino acids. The CDR3 reads CASSTGGGPSGQGPTNSPLHF. The CDR3 bases are TGTGCCAGCAGTACTGGGGGCGGTCCTTCGGGACAGGGCCCCACGAATTCACCCCTCCACTTT.

The chain links TRBV5-4 to TRBJ2-3; D unclear. CDR1 and CDR2 from the germline V gene are SGHNT and YYREEE (reference sequence). The CDR3 is 14 residues long. The ends were cut back, 1 base at V and 1 base at J, with 7 bases in the middle. The DNA for the CDR3 is TGTGCCAGCAGCTTGCCCTCTCGCACAGATACGCAGTATTTT. Translated: CASSLPSRTDTQYF.

The chain recombines TRBV5-1 with TRBJ2-7; perhaps TRBD1 as D (6 bases). Germline V gene data show CDR1 as SGHRS and CDR2 as YFSETQ. V lost 2 bases and J 2 bases, leaving 14 bases between the germline ends. CDR3 size: 15 residues. CDR3 DNA: TGCGCCAGCAGCTTTGCCCCCGGGACAACCTACGAGCAGTACTTC. This gives the protein CASSFAPGTTYEQYF.

This clone was counted many times. This chain joins TRBV3-1 (or the pseudogene TRBV3-2) and TRBJ2-7; the match to TRBD2 covers 12 bases. J lost 6 bases, V lost 3 bases, and 3 bases had no gene match. Per the germline V gene, CDR1 is LGHDT and CDR2 is YNNKEL (reference sequence). The CDR3 is made up of 14 amino acids. The DNA for the CDR3 is TGTGCCAGCAGCCATCTAGCGGGAGGGCCCGAGCAGTACTTC. Protein sequence: CASSHLAGGPEQYF.

The chain is built from TRBV14 and TRBJ2-1; TRBD1 matches 7 bases. The CDR3 is 16 residues long. Per germline, CDR1 SGHDN and CDR2 FVKESK. V was clipped by 0 bases and J by 4 bases; unmatched bases: 6. DNA of the CDR3: TGTGCCAGCAGCCAAGATAAAAGGGGGCGTTACAATGAGCAGTTCTTC. This codes for CASSQDKRGRYNEQFF. Full variable domain (missing parts from reference TRBV14 and TRBJ2-1): EAGVTQFPSHSVIEKGQTVTLRCDPISGHDNLYWYRRVMGKEIKFLLHFVKESKQDESGMPNNRFLAERTGGTYSTLKVQPAELEDSGVYFCASSQDKRGRYNEQFFGPGTRLTVL.

This chain's CDR3 is CASSLDSLYGYTF. CDR3 DNA: TGCGCCAGCAGCTTGGACAGTCTCTATGGCTACACCTTC. The J gene is TRBJ1-2, the V gene TRBV5-1; D call uncertain. The CDR3 has 13 amino acids. V lost 0 bases and J lost 4, with 7 bases in between. Germline lookup yields CDR1 SGHRS and CDR2 YFSETQ.